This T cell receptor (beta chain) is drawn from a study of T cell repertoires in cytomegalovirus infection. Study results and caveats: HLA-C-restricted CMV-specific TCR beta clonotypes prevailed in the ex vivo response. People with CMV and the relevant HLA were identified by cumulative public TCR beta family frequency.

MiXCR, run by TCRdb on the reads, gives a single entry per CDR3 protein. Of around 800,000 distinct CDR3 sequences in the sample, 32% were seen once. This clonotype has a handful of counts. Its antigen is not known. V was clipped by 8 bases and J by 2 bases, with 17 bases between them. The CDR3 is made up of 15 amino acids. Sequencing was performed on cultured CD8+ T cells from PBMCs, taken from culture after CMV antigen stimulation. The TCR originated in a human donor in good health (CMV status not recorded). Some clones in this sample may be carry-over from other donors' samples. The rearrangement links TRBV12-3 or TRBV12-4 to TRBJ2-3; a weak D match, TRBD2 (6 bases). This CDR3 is CASRDSGENTDTQYF. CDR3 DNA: TGTGCCAGCCGTGATAGCGGAGAGAACACAGATACGCAGTATTTT.